This record concerns one T cell receptor beta chain sequence. The antigen remains undetermined. This sample stems from a study of blood T cells in healthy people across ages. Whole-study results and caveats: Age brought a roughly linear fall in TCR beta diversity measured per million T cells. Estimated diversity that came from one million T cells was considered an underestimate.

Peripheral blood, about 9.8 milliliters per donor, was collected. It was with a sample-barcoded 5' primer and a J-beta primer mix that a second PCR of roughly 6 to 12 cycles was run. TCRdb analysed the 5' RACE reads with MiXCR anew, one entry per CDR3 protein. Here the sample spans about 1 million distinct CDR3 sequences, less than 50% being singletons. CDR1 and CDR2 from the germline V gene are DFQATT and SNEGSKA (reference sequence). Trimming left V 1 base short and J 8 bases short, with 9 bases between. The CDR3 consists of 12 residues. The sequence derives from a woman aged 55 to 70 in good health. The sample was blood. The chain joins TRBV20-1 to TRBJ1-5; D call uncertain. CDR3 loop: CSARGSSEPQHF. CDR3 sequence (DNA): TGCAGTGCTAGAGGGAGCTCAGAGCCCCAGCATTTT.